This T cell receptor beta chain was captured by sequencing in a study of T cells in localized non-small cell lung cancer. Whole-study results and caveats: Adjacent lung was found to contain a median approximately 62 of the top 100 tumor clones. Uninvolved nearby lung showed the greatest T cell clonality, exceeding that found in tumor. Because only a single region of the tumor was sequenced, heterogeneity remains possible. With higher T cell density in blood came longer overall survival.

Concerning this clone itself: Its specificity is not known.

The data were produced by immunoSEQ multiplex PCR, yet TCRdb's version contains in-frame clones alone and is incomplete. Among around 83,000 clones listed, around 90% were seen once. Looked up from germline, CDR1 is SQVTM and CDR2 is ANQGSEA. After removal of 7 bases from V and 0 bases from J, the junction contained 9 bases not matched to a gene. This CDR3 is built from 15 residues. The sample was peripheral blood, taken before any cancer treatment. This clonotype originated in a man aged 40 to 69 with stage I squamous cell lung carcinoma. This chain joins TRBV29-1 and TRBJ2-3; 8 bases are a match to TRBD2. CDR3 DNA sequence: TGCAGCGGTGTTATAGCGGGGCCTAGCACAGATACGCAGTATTTT. Translating it yields CSGVIAGPSTDTQYF.